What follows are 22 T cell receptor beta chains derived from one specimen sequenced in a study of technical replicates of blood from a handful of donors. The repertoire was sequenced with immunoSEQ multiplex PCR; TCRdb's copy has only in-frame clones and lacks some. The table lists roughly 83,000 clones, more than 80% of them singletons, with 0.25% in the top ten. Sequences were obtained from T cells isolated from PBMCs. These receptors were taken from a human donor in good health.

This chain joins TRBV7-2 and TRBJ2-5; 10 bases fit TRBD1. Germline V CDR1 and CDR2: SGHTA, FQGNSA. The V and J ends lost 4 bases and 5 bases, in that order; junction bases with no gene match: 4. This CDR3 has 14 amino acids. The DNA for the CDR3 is TGTGCCAGCAGCTGGGGACAGGGGAGGGAGACCCAGTACTTC. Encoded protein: CASSWGQGRETQYF.

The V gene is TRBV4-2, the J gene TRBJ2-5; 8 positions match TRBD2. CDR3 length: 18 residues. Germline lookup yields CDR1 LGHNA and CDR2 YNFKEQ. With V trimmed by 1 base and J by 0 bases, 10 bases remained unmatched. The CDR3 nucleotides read TGTGCCAGCAGCCAAGGGAAGAGTAGCGGGAAGTACCAAGAGACCCAGTACTTC. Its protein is CASSQGKSSGKYQETQYF.

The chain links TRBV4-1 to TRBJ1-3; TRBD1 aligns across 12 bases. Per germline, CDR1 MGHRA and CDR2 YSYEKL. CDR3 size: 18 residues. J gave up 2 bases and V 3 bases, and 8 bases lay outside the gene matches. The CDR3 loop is CASSHGTGGSLAGNTIYF. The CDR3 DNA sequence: TGCGCCAGCAGCCACGGGACAGGGGGCTCACTTGCTGGAAACACCATATATTTT.

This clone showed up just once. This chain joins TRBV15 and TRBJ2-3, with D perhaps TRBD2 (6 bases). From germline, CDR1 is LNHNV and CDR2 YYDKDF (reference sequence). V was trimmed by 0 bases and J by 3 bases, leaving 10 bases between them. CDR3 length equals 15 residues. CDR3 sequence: CATSREGGRTDTQYF. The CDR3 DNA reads TGTGCCACCAGCAGAGAGGGAGGTCGAACAGATACGCAGTATTTT.

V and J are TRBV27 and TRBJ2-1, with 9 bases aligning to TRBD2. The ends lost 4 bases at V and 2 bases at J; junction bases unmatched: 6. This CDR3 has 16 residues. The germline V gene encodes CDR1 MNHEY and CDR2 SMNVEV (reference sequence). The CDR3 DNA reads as TGTGCCAGCAGTTCTACCGGGACTAGCACCTACAATGAGCAGTTCTTC. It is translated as CASSSTGTSTYNEQFF.

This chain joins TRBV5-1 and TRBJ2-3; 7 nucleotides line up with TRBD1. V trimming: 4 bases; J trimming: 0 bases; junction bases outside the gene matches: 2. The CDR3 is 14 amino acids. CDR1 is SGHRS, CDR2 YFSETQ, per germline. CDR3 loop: CASSEGQSTDTQYF. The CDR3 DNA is TGCGCCAGCAGCGAGGGACAGAGCACAGATACGCAGTATTTT.

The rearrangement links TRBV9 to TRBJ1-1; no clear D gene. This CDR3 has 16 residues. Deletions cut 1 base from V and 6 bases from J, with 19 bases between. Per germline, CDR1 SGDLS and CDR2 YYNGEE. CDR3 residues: CASSVRVGDKTPEAFF. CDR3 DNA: TGTGCCAGCAGCGTACGTGTGGGAGATAAGACCCCTGAAGCTTTCTTT.

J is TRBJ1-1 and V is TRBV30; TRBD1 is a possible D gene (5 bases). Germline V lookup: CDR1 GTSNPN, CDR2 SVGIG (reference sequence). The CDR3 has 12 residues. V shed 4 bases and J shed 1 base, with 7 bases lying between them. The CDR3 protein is CAWNTGNTEAFF. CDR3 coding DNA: TGTGCCTGGAATACAGGGAACACTGAAGCTTTCTTT.

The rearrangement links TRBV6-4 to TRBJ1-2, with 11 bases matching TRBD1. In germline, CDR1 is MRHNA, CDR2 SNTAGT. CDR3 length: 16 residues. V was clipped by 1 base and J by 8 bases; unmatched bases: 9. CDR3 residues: CASSDLGDRGDRGYTF. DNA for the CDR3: TGTGCCAGCAGTGACTTGGGGGACAGGGGGGATCGCGGCTACACCTTC.

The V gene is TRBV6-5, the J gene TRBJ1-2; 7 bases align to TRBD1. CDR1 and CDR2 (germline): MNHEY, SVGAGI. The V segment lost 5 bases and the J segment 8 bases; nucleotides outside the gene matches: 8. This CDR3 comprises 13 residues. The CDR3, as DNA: TGTGCCAGCAGTCTTGACAGGGCGGGCGGCTACACCTTC. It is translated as CASSLDRAGGYTF.

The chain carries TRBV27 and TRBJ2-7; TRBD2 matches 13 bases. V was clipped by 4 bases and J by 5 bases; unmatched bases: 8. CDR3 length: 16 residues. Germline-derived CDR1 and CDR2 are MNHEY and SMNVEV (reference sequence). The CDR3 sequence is CASSSLPGLAGDEQYF. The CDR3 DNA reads TGTGCCAGCAGTTCCCTTCCCGGACTAGCGGGAGACGAGCAGTACTTC.

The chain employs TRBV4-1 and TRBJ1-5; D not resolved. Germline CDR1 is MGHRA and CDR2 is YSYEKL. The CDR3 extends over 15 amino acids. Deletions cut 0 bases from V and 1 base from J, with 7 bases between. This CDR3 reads CASSQDALSNQPQHF. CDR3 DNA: TGCGCCAGCAGCCAAGATGCGCTGAGCAATCAGCCCCAGCATTTT.

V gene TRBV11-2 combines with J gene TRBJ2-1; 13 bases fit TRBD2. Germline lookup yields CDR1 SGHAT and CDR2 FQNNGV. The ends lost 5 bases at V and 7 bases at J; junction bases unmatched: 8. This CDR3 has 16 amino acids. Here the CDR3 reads CASSRPTSGRGNEQFF. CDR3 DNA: TGTGCCAGCAGCAGACCTACTAGCGGGAGGGGGAATGAGCAGTTCTTC.

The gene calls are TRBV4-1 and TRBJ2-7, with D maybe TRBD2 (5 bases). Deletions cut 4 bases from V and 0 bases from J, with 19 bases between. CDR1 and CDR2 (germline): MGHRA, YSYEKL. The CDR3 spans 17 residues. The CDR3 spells CASSPGSTLTLSYEQYF. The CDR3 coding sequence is TGCGCCAGCAGCCCGGGATCTACCCTGACCCTCTCCTACGAGCAGTACTTC.

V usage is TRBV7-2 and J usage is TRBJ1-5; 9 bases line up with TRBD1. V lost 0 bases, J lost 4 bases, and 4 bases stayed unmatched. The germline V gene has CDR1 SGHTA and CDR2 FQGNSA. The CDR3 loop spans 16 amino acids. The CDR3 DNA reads TGTGCCAGCAGCTTAGCGGGGACAGGGCAAAATCAGCCCCAGCATTTT. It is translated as CASSLAGTGQNQPQHF.

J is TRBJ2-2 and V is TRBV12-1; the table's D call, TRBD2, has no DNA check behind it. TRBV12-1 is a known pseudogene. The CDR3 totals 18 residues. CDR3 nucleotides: TGTGCCAGCGGTACAGGGGCTAGCGGGAGGCCCGACACCGGGGAGCTGTTTTTT. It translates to CASGTGASGRPDTGELFF.

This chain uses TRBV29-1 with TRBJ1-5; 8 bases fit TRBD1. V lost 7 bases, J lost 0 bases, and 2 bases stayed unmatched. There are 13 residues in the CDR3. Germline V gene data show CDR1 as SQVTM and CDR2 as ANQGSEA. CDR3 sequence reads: CSAGQDSNQPQHF. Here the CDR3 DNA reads TGCAGCGCGGGACAGGATAGCAATCAGCCCCAGCATTTT.

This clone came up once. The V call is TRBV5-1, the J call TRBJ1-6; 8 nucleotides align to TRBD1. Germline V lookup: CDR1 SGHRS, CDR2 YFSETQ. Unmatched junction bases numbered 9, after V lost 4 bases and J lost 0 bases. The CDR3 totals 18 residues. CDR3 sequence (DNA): TGCGCCAGCAGCCCGTCGACAGGGGTTAGCTCCTATAATTCACCCCTCCACTTT. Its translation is CASSPSTGVSSYNSPLHF.

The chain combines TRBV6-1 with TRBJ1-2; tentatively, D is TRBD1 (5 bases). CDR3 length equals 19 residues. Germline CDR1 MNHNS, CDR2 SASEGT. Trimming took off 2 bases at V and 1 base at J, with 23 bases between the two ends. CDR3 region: CASSEWQSRGFSHNYGYTF. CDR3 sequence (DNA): TGTGCCAGCAGTGAATGGCAATCAAGGGGTTTTAGTCATAACTATGGCTACACCTTC.

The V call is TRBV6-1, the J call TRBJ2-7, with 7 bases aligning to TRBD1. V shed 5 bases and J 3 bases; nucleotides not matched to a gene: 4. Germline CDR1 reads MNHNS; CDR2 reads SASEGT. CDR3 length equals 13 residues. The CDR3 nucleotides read TGTGCCAGCAGTCGGGACAGCTACTACGAGCAGTACTTC. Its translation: CASSRDSYYEQYF.

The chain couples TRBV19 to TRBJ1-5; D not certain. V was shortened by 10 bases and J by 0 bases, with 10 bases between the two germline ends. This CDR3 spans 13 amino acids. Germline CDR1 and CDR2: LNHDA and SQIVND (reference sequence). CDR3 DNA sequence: TGTGCCACCACGGACTATAGCAATCAGCCCCAGCATTTT. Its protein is CATTDYSNQPQHF.

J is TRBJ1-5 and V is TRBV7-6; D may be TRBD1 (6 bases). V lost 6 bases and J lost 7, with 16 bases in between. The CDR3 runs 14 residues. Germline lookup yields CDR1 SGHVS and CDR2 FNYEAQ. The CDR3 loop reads CASSPQGIGQPQHF. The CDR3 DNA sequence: TGTGCCAGCAGTCCACAGGGTATAGGGCAGCCCCAGCATTTT.